The 24 T cell receptor beta chains below were found in one sample sequenced in a study of T cell responses to AZD1222 COVID-19 vaccine. TCRdb's table, derived via immunoSEQ multiplex PCR, lists solely in-frame clones and lacks some. This sample has about 140,000 clones, with approximately 86% found just once. The sequenced sample was peripheral blood, obtained on day 0 of AZD1222 vaccination. The receptors shown here come from an adult in good health.

Here the CDR3 DNA reads TGTGCCAGCAGCTTAGATGGTATTGGGAGAGCAGATGGCTACACCTTC. Encoded protein: CASSLDGIGRADGYTF. The rearrangement uses TRBV7-9 and TRBJ1-2; D gene unclear. Germline V CDR1 and CDR2: SEHNR, FQNEAQ (reference sequence). V was cut by 1 base and J by 6 bases, with 18 bases left in between. The CDR3 has 16 amino acids. Using reference TRBV7-9 and TRBJ1-2 for the parts outside the CDR3, the full variable domain is DTGVSQNPRHKITKRGQNVTFRCDPISEHNRLYWYRQTLGQGPEFLTYFQNEAQLEKSRLLSDRFSAERPKGSFSTLEIQRTEQGDSAMYLCASSLDGIGRADGYTFGSGTRLTVV.

The J gene is TRBJ2-5, the V gene TRBV7-9; TRBD2 agrees at 9 bases. V trimming: 5 bases; J trimming: 5 bases; junction bases outside the gene matches: 6. In germline, CDR1 is SEHNR, CDR2 FQNEAQ (reference sequence). CDR3 length: 14 residues. The CDR3 sequence: CASSPAGGWETQYF. The DNA of the CDR3 is TGTGCCAGCAGCCCAGCGGGAGGCTGGGAGACCCAGTACTTC.

V and J are TRBV5-4 and TRBJ2-7; 13 bases are shared with TRBD2. J lost 5 bases, V lost 2 bases, and 1 base had no gene match. From germline, CDR1 is SGHNT and CDR2 YYREEE (reference sequence). The CDR3 length is 14 residues. CDR3 in DNA: TGTGCCAGCAGCTTAGGACTAGCGGGAGACGAGCAGTACTTC. Its translation is CASSLGLAGDEQYF.

For the CDR3, the DNA is TGTGCCAGCAGAGGTTCGGGGTCCCCTGTGAGCAAAAACTATGGCTACACCTTC. Protein product: CASRGSGSPVSKNYGYTF. V usage is TRBV9 and J usage is TRBJ1-2; D uncertain. Deletions cut 5 bases from V and 2 bases from J, with 25 bases between. Germline loops: CDR1 SGDLS, CDR2 YYNGEE. CDR3 length: 18 residues.

Points on this clone: Other DNA sequences within the sample encode an identical CDR3. The chain joins TRBV10-3 to TRBJ1-1; 8 bases are shared with TRBD1. Per germline, CDR1 ENHRY and CDR2 SYGVKD. The CDR3 has 15 amino acids. The V gene end was trimmed by 1 base and the J gene end by 0 bases; junction bases not matched to a gene: 1. CDR3 sequence (DNA): TGTGCCATCAGTGAGTGGGGACAGGTGAACACTGAAGCTTTCTTT. Amino acid sequence: CAISEWGQVNTEAFF.

The rearrangement joins TRBV5-6 to TRBJ2-3; D is unresolved. The CDR3 sequence is 11 residues long. V was trimmed by 7 bases and J by 2 bases, leaving 5 bases between them. CDR1 SGHDT and CDR2 YYEEEE come from the germline V gene. The CDR3 DNA follows: TGTGCCAGCGCGACCACAGATACGCAGTATTTT. It is translated as CASATTDTQYF.

This clone has only a few counts. V gene TRBV7-9 combines with J gene TRBJ2-1; no reliable D call. Germline CDR1 and CDR2: SEHNR and FQNEAQ (reference sequence). The CDR3 totals 13 residues. V lost 2 bases and J lost 8, with 10 bases in between. The chain's CDR3 is CASSLFGLDEQFF. In nucleotides, the CDR3 is TGTGCCAGCAGCTTATTTGGTCTCGATGAGCAGTTCTTC.

This rearrangement joins TRBV25-1 to TRBJ2-5; the D gene is possibly TRBD2 (6 bases). CDR3 length equals 13 residues. CDR1 and CDR2 (germline): MGHDK, SYGVNS. The V gene lost 4 bases and the J gene lost 4 bases, with 10 bases spanning the gap. CDR3 sequence: CASSVEGRETQYF. The CDR3 DNA reads as TGTGCCAGCAGTGTGGAGGGCCGAGAGACCCAGTACTTC.

The chain carries TRBV10-3 and TRBJ1-2; a possible D gene is TRBD1 (5 bases). The CDR3 loop spans 13 amino acids. V lost 7 bases to trimming and J lost 4 bases, with 13 bases between them. The germline V gene encodes CDR1 ENHRY and CDR2 SYGVKD. This CDR3 is CAIIQDGTYGYTF. CDR3 in DNA: TGTGCCATCATCCAAGACGGGACCTATGGCTACACCTTC.

The chain couples TRBV6-5 to TRBJ1-6; TRBD1 aligns across 9 bases. V lost 7 bases, J lost 8 bases, and 9 bases stayed unmatched. From germline, CDR1 is MNHEY and CDR2 SVGAGI. The CDR3 extends over 15 amino acids. CDR3 loop: CASTGGTGGYSPLHF. The CDR3 bases are TGTGCCAGCACCGGGGGTACAGGGGGCTATTCACCCCTCCACTTT.

V is TRBV29-1 and J is TRBJ1-1, with 7 nucleotides matching TRBD1. The CDR3 covers 11 residues. From germline, CDR1 is SQVTM and CDR2 ANQGSEA. The V segment lost 7 bases and the J segment 3 bases; nucleotides outside the gene matches: 2. DNA of the CDR3: TGCAGCGCAGACAGGGACACTGAAGCTTTCTTT. Protein: CSADRDTEAFF.

About this clone: At one of its ends the junction is not consistent with the germline gene, which may arise from a read error. The V gene is TRBV3-1 (or the pseudogene TRBV3-2), the J gene TRBJ2-7; D is possibly TRBD2 (6 bases). The germline gives CDR1 LGHDT, CDR2 YNNKEL (reference sequence). The CDR3 runs 13 residues. CDR3 nucleotide sequence: TGTGCCAGCAGTATAAGGGGAGGTGCCACAGTCACCTTC. It yields the protein CASSIRGGATVTF.

The rearrangement joins TRBV30 to TRBJ2-3, with D uncertain. Germline loops: CDR1 GTSNPN, CDR2 SVGIG (reference sequence). The ends were cut back, 0 bases at V and 5 bases at J, with 6 bases in the middle. The CDR3 runs to 12 residues. The CDR3 nucleotides are TGTGCCTGGAGTGTACTCAGAGATACGCAGTATTTT. The encoded protein is CAWSVLRDTQYF.

The sample holds one count of this clone. The chain recombines TRBV15 with TRBJ2-1; maybe TRBD2 (6 bases). The V gene's germline CDR1 is LNHNV and CDR2 YYDKDF (reference sequence). V was trimmed by 5 bases and J by 4 bases, leaving 9 bases between them. This CDR3 is built from 13 residues. This CDR3 is CATSGGSYNEQFF. The CDR3, as DNA: TGTGCCACCAGCGGGGGGAGTTACAATGAGCAGTTCTTC.

The chain uses TRBV11-1 and TRBJ1-1; no clear D. The CDR3 has 15 amino acids. CDR1 is SGHAT, CDR2 FQDESV, per germline (reference sequence). V lost 3 bases, J lost 3 bases, and 14 bases lay in between. The CDR3 protein is CASSFTSPSHTEAFF. In nucleotides, the CDR3 is TGTGCCAGCAGCTTTACGTCGCCGAGCCACACTGAAGCTTTCTTT.

CDR3 sequence (DNA): TGTGCCAGCAGCCCCGGGGCAGCCAACTATGGCTACACCTTC. As protein: CASSPGAANYGYTF. J is TRBJ1-2 and V is TRBV2; a weak D match, TRBD1 (5 bases). Trimming removed 6 bases at V and 2 bases at J, with 13 bases between. In germline, CDR1 is SNHLY, CDR2 FYNNEI. This CDR3 has 14 residues.

The chain joins TRBV28 to TRBJ1-2; TRBD1 is a possible D gene (6 bases). V shed 2 bases and J shed 8 bases, with 15 bases lying between them. CDR3 size: 14 residues. Looked up from germline, CDR1 is MDHEN and CDR2 is SYDVKM. CDR3 nucleotide sequence: TGTGCCAGCAGTTTAAGTAGACAGGAGGGAGGCTACACCTTC. Its protein is CASSLSRQEGGYTF.

J is TRBJ1-2 and V is TRBV30, with no clear D. This CDR3 has 13 amino acids. Germline V gene sequence: CDR1 GTSNPN, CDR2 SVGIG (reference sequence). Trimming pared 1 base from V and 4 bases from J, leaving 10 bases between. In DNA, the CDR3 is TGTGCCTGGAGTGCAAGACCGGGCTATGGCTACACCTTC. Its translation is CAWSARPGYGYTF.

The chain carries TRBV4-1 and TRBJ2-3; 7 bases map to TRBD2. Germline lookup yields CDR1 MGHRA and CDR2 YSYEKL. Losses at the gene ends were 4 bases for V and 6 bases for J; bases not matched to a gene: 13. The CDR3 totals 16 residues. The CDR3 sequence is CASSPGPRGSPDTQYF. The CDR3 DNA sequence: TGCGCCAGCAGCCCCGGCCCCCGCGGGAGCCCCGATACGCAGTATTTT.

J is TRBJ1-5 and V is TRBV19; tentative D call: TRBD1 (6 bases). The CDR3 sequence is 15 residues long. V lost 7 bases and J 7 bases, leaving 20 bases between the germline ends. Germline V gene data show CDR1 as LNHDA and CDR2 as SQIVND (reference sequence). The CDR3 sequence is CASTPGVLSGQPQHF. CDR3 nucleotides: TGTGCCAGTACACCAGGGGTACTCTCTGGGCAGCCCCAGCATTTT.

This chain links TRBV30 with TRBJ1-2, with 12 bases lining up with TRBD1. The CDR3 has 14 residues. Germline CDR1 and CDR2: GTSNPN and SVGIG (reference sequence). The V segment lost 4 bases and the J segment 5 bases; nucleotides outside the gene matches: 5. CDR3: CAWTSGQGAYGYTF. The CDR3 DNA is TGTGCCTGGACCTCGGGACAGGGGGCGTATGGCTACACCTTC.

The V call is TRBV19, the J call TRBJ1-1; D ambiguous. The CDR3 has 15 residues. Trimming took 3 bases from V and 0 from J, leaving 11 bases between them. Germline CDR1 LNHDA, CDR2 SQIVND (reference sequence). In nucleotides, the CDR3 is TGTGCCAGTAGTATTAGTCACATCCTGAACACTGAAGCTTTCTTT. This gives the protein CASSISHILNTEAFF.

The chain carries TRBV2 and TRBJ2-6; TRBD1 might be the D (6 bases). This CDR3 is built from 16 residues. CDR1 SNHLY and CDR2 FYNNEI come from the germline V gene. Between the trimmed V and J ends, which lost 8 bases and 0 bases, there was a span of 14 bases. CDR3: CASVTGIFSGANVLTF. The DNA for the CDR3 is TGTGCCAGCGTGACAGGAATCTTCTCTGGGGCCAACGTCCTGACTTTC.

This rearrangement joins TRBV27 to TRBJ1-1; D possibly corresponds to TRBD1 (6 bases). The CDR3 is 14 residues long. The germline V gene encodes CDR1 MNHEY and CDR2 SMNVEV (reference sequence). Trimming removed 9 bases from V and 6 bases from J, with 20 bases in between. CDR3 protein: CASFMFAGASEAFF. The CDR3 DNA reads TGTGCCAGTTTTATGTTTGCGGGGGCATCTGAAGCTTTCTTT.